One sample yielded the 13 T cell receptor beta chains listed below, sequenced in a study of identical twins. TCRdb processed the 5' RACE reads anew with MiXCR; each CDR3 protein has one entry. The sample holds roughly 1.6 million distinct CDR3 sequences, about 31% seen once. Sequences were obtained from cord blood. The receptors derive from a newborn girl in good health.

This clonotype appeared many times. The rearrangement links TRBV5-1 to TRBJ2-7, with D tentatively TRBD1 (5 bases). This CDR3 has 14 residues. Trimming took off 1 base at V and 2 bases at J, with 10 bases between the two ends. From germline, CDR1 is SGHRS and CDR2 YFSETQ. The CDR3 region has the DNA TGCGCCAGCAGCTTGAGGACATCCACCTACGAGCAGTACTTC. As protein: CASSLRTSTYEQYF. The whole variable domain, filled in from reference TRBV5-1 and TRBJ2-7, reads KAGVTQTPRYLIKTRGQQVTLSCSPISGHRSVSWYQQTPGQGLQFLFEYFSETQRNKGNFPGRFSGRQFSNSRSEMNVSTLELGDSALYLCASSLRTSTYEQYFGPGTRLTVT.

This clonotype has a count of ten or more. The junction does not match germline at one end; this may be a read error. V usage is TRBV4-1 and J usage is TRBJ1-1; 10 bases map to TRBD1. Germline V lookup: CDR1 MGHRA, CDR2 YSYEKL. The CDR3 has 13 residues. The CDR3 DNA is TGTGCCAGCAGAAGGACAGGGGGCACTGAAGCTTTCTTT. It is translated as CASRRTGGTEAFF.

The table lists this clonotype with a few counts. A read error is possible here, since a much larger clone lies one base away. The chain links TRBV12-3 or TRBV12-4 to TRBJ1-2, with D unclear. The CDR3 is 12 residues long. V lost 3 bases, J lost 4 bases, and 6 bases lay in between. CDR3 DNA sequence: TGTGCCAGCAGTTTCGGTCTCTATGGCTACACCTTC. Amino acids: CASSFGLYGYTF.

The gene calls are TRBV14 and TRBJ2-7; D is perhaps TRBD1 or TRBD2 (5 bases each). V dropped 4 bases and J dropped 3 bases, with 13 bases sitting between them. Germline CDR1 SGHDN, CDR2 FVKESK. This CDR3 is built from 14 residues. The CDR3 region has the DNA TGTGCCAGCAGCCGTCCGGGACGCTACTACGAGCAGTACTTC. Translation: CASSRPGRYYEQYF.

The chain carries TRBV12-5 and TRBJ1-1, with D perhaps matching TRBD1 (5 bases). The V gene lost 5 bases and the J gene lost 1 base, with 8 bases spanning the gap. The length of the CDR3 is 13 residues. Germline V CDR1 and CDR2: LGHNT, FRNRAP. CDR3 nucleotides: TGTGCTAGTGGTATGGGGGAGAACACTGAAGCTTTCTTT. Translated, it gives CASGMGENTEAFF.

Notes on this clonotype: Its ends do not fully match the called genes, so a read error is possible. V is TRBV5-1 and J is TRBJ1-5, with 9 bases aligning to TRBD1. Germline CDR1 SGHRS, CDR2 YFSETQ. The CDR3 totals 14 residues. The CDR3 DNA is TGCGCCAGCAGCCCCCGGACAGGGGATCAGCCCCGGCATTTT. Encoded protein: CASSPRTGDQPRHF.

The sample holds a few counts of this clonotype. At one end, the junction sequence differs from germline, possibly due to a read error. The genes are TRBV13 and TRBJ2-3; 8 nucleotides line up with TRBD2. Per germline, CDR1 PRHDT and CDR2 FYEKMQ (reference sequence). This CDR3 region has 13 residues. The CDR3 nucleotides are TGTGCCAGCAGTCGGACTAGCACAGATGCGCAGTATTTT. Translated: CASSRTSTDAQYF.

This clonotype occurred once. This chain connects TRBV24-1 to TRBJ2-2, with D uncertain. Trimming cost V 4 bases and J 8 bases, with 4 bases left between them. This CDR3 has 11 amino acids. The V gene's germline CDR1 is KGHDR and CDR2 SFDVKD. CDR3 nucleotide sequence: TGTGCCACCAGTGAATATGGGGAGCTGTTTTTT. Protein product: CATSEYGELFF.

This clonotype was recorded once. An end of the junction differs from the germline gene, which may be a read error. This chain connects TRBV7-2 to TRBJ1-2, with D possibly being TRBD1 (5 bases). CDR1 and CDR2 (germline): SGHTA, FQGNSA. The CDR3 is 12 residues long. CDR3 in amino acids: CASSPGLYGHTF. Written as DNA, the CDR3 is TGTGCCAGCAGCCCGGGACTCTATGGCCACACCTTC.

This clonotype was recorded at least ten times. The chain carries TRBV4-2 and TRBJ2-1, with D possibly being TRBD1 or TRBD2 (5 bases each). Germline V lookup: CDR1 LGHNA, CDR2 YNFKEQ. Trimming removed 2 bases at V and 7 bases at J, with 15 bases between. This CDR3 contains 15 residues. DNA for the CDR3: TGTGCCAGCAGCCAATACGGGGACCGGAGGAATGAGCAGTTCTTC. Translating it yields CASSQYGDRRNEQFF.

The CDR3 DNA reads as TGTGCCAGCATAAAGGTGCGGAACACTGAAGCTTTCTTT. Its protein is CASIKVRNTEAFF. The rearrangement uses TRBV6-1 and TRBJ1-1; D remains ambiguous. The CDR3 is made up of 13 amino acids. V was shortened by 7 bases and J by 1 base, with 10 bases between the two germline ends. CDR1 and CDR2 from the germline V gene are MNHNS and SASEGT.

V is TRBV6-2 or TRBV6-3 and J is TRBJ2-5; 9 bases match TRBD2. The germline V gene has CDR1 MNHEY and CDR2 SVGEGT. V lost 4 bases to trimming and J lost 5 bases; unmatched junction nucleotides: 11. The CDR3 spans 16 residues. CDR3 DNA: TGTGCCAGCAGTTCCCGACTAGCGGAGGTGTCGGAGACCCAGTACTTC. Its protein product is CASSSRLAEVSETQYF.

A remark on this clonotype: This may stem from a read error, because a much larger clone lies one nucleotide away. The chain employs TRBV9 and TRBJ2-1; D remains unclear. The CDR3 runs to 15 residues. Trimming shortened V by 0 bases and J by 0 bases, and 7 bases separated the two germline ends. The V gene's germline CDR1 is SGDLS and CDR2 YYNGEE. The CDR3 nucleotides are TGTGCCAGCAGCGTAGTATGGAGCTCCTACAATGAGCAGTTCTTC. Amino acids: CASSVVWSSYNEQFF.